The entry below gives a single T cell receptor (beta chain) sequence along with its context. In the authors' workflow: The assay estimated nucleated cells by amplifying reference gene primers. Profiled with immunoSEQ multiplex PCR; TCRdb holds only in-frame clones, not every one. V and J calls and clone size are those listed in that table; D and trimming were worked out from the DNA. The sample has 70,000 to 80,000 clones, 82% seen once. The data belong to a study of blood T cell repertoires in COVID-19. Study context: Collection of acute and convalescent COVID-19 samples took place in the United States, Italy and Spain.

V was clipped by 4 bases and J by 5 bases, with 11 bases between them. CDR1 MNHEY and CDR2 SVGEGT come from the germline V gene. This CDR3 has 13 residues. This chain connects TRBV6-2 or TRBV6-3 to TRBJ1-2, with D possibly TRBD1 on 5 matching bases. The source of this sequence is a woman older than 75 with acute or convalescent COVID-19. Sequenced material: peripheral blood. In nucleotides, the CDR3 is TGTGCCAGCAGTTCTACAGGAGCTTATGGCTACACCTTC. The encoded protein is CASSSTGAYGYTF.